The rows below give T cell receptor beta chains drawn from one sample of a study of shared clonotypes between healthy human individuals. The protocol was immunoSEQ multiplex PCR, while the TCRdb copy is restricted to in-frame clones and leaves out a portion. The sample consists of about 730,000 clones, 55% to 75% of them appearing once. The sample was memory CD4+ T cells sorted from blood. The receptor source for this set is a woman in her 30s in good health. CDR3s include the opening cysteine and the closing phenylalanine or tryptophan. A D gene is named only where the DNA matches it firmly. Expanded clones get a size class; other rows say once, few or many, or leave the size out.

J: TRBJ2-1; size: many; D: TRBD2; V: TRBV11-3; length: 14; CDR3: CASSLGTTGGLQFF; DNA: TGTGCCAGCAGCTTAGGTACGACGGGAGGGTTGCAGTTCTTC
J: TRBJ2-1; size: -; D: TRBD1; V: TRBV2; length: 15; CDR3: CASSLENRGSGEQFF; DNA: TGTGCCAGCAGCTTGGAGAACAGGGGTTCGGGGGAGCAGTTCTTC
J: TRBJ2-5; size: once; D: -; V: TRBV5-1; length: 15; CDR3: CASSLRGLSSETQYF; DNA: TGTGCCAGCAGCTTAAGGGGCCTATCAAGTGAGACCCAGTACTTC
J: TRBJ2-7; size: -; D: -; V: TRBV25-1; length: 16; CDR3: CASSETTGTWSYEQYF; DNA: TGTGCCAGCAGTGAAACCACCGGGACATGGTCCTACGAGCAGTACTTC
J: TRBJ2-1; size: once; D: TRBD2; V: TRBV28; length: 13; CDR3: CASSPGTRHEQFF; DNA: TGTGCCAGCAGCCCAGGGACTAGACATGAGCAGTTCTTC
J: TRBJ1-5; size: few; D: -; V: TRBV29-1; length: 13; CDR3: CSVQIRGGQPQHF; DNA: TGCAGCGTCCAGATCAGGGGCGGGCAGCCCCAGCATTTT
J: TRBJ1-4; size: few; D: -; V: TRBV20-1; length: 10; CDR3: CSARDEKLFF; DNA: TGCAGTGCTAGAGATGAAAAACTGTTTTTT
J: TRBJ2-3; size: -; D: -; V: TRBV27; length: 13; CDR3: CASKQQGADTQYF; DNA: TGTGCCAGCAAACAGCAGGGTGCAGATACGCAGTATTTT
J: TRBJ2-7; size: -; D: TRBD2; V: TRBV28; length: 15; CDR3: CASFSAWQAGSEQYF; DNA: TGTGCCAGCTTCTCCGCGTGGCAAGCGGGAAGCGAGCAGTACTTC
J: TRBJ2-3; size: few; D: TRBD1; V: TRBV7-9; length: 15; CDR3: CASSLVGQGADTQYF; DNA: TGTGCCAGCAGCTTAGTGGGGCAGGGGGCAGATACGCAGTATTTT
J: TRBJ2-7; size: -; D: -; V: TRBV15; length: 16; CDR3: CATSRAPGDPKDEQYF; DNA: TGTGCCACCAGCAGGGCGCCAGGGGACCCGAAGGACGAGCAGTACTTC
J: TRBJ2-7; size: -; D: TRBD1; V: TRBV15; length: 17; CDR3: CATSKDSVTGGRYEQYF; DNA: TGTGCCACCAGCAAGGATTCAGTAACAGGGGGGAGGTACGAGCAGTACTTC
J: TRBJ1-1; size: -; D: -; V: TRBV28; length: 13; CDR3: CASIPNRNTEAFF; DNA: TGTGCCAGCATCCCCAACAGGAACACTGAAGCTTTCTTT
J: TRBJ2-2; size: few; D: -; V: TRBV6-4; length: 14; CDR3: CASSRASENGELFF; DNA: TGTGCCAGCAGTCGGGCTAGCGAAAACGGGGAGCTGTTTTTT
J: TRBJ1-6; size: -; D: -; V: TRBV27; length: 14; CDR3: CASSFHSYNSPLHF; DNA: TGTGCCAGCAGTTTTCATAGCTATAATTCACCCCTCCACTTT
J: TRBJ1-2; size: -; D: -; V: TRBV28; length: 13; CDR3: CASSFLHPNGYTF; DNA: TGTGCCAGCAGTTTCCTCCACCCCAATGGCTACACCTTC
J: TRBJ1-1; size: -; D: TRBD1; V: TRBV2; length: 13; CDR3: CASRTGANTEAFF; DNA: TGTGCCAGCAGGACAGGGGCAAACACTGAAGCTTTCTTT
J: TRBJ2-2; size: once; D: -; V: TRBV29-1; length: 13; CDR3: CSVGGGATGELFF; DNA: TGCAGCGTTGGAGGGGGGGCCACCGGGGAGCTGTTTTTT
J: TRBJ2-6; size: few; D: -; V: TRBV23-1; length: 15; CDR3: CASSPVTSGANVLTF; DNA: TGCGCCAGCAGTCCCGTCACATCTGGGGCCAACGTCCTGACTTTC
J: TRBJ1-1; size: -; D: -; V: TRBV6-1; length: 12; CDR3: CASSEGAWTAFF; DNA: TGTGCCAGCAGTGAAGGGGCGTGGACGGCTTTCTTT
J: TRBJ2-2; size: -; D: -; V: TRBV5-1; length: 16; CDR3: CASSLARDSNTGELFF; DNA: TGCGCCAGCAGCTTGGCTCGGGACTCGAACACCGGGGAGCTGTTTTTT
J: TRBJ2-6; size: -; D: -; V: TRBV11-2; length: 18; CDR3: CASSLILRGTSGANVLTF; DNA: TGTGCCAGCAGCTTAATTCTGCGGGGCACATCTGGGGCCAACGTCCTGACTTTC
J: TRBJ2-4; size: -; D: -; V: TRBV6-5; length: 14; CDR3: CASSPVGGGNIQYF; DNA: TGTGCCAGCAGTCCCGTGGGGGGCGGAAACATTCAGTACTTC
J: TRBJ1-2; size: -; D: -; V: TRBV5-1; length: 12; CDR3: CASSTGNYGYTF; DNA: TGCGCCAGCAGCACGGGTAACTATGGCTACACCTTC
J: TRBJ2-3; size: -; D: -; V: TRBV27; length: 12; CDR3: CASSRTTDTQYF; DNA: TGTGCCAGCTCTCGGACCACAGATACGCAGTATTTT
J: TRBJ1-1; size: -; D: -; V: TRBV5-1; length: 14; CDR3: CASSLYPGSTEAFF; DNA: TGCGCCAGCAGCTTGTATCCGGGAAGTACTGAAGCTTTCTTT
J: TRBJ1-2; size: -; D: -; V: TRBV28; length: 14; CDR3: CASHTDTRYYGYTF; DNA: TGTGCCAGCCACACAGACACCAGATATTATGGCTACACCTTC
J: TRBJ2-1; size: -; D: -; V: TRBV5-1; length: 16; CDR3: CASSLGDIPSYNEQFF; DNA: TGCGCCAGCAGCTTGGGGGACATACCCTCCTACAATGAGCAGTTCTTC
J: TRBJ2-5; size: -; D: -; V: TRBV2; length: 11; CDR3: CASSVRLTQYF; DNA: TGTGCCAGCAGTGTTCGGCTGACCCAGTACTTC
J: TRBJ2-5; size: -; D: -; V: TRBV19; length: 15; CDR3: CASRPGGPDRETQYF; DNA: TGTGCCAGTAGACCCGGAGGGCCGGATCGAGAGACCCAGTACTTC
J: TRBJ2-7; size: -; D: TRBD1; V: TRBV5-4; length: 15; CDR3: CASSLAGQGALEQYF; DNA: TGTGCCAGCAGCTTGGCGGGACAGGGTGCGCTCGAGCAGTACTTC
J: TRBJ1-4; size: once; D: TRBD1; V: TRBV5-4; length: 12; CDR3: CASSWGQGELFF; DNA: TGTGCCAGCAGCTGGGGACAGGGCGAACTGTTTTTT
J: TRBJ2-7; size: few; D: -; V: TRBV5-1; length: 14; CDR3: CASSSDRRVSEQYF; DNA: TGCGCCAGCAGCTCGGACAGGAGGGTCTCCGAGCAGTACTTC